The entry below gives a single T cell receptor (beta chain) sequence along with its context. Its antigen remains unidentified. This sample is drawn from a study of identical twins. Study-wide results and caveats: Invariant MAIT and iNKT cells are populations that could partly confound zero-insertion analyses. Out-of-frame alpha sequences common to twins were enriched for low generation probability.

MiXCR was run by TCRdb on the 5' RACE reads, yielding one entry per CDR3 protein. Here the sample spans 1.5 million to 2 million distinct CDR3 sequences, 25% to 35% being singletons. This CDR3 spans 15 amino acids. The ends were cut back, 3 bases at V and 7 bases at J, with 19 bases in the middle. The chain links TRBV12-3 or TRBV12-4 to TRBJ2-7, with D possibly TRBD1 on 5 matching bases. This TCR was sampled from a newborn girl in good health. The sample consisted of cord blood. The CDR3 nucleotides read TGTGCCAGCAGTTTCCAGACAGTTACCAGCAATGAGCAGTACTTC. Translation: CASSFQTVTSNEQYF.